The 8 T cell receptor beta chains presented below share a single source sample, sequenced in a study of PD-L1 blockade in urothelial cancer. The repertoire was sequenced with immunoSEQ multiplex PCR; TCRdb's copy has only in-frame clones and lacks some. This table has about 90,000 clones, less than 85% appearing once. This sample's time point: peripheral blood 6 weeks after treatment start. The input for sequencing was PBMCs, taken around atezolizumab (anti-PD-L1) treatment. These receptors were collected from a man aged 65 to 85 with urothelial cancer.

This chain joins TRBV7-2 and TRBJ2-5; the D gene is possibly TRBD1 (6 bases). Trimming shortened V by 3 bases and J by 5 bases, and 13 bases separated the two germline ends. The CDR3 loop spans 14 amino acids. The V gene's germline CDR1 is SGHTA and CDR2 FQGNSA. The CDR3 spells CASSFGQSRETQYF. For the CDR3, the DNA is TGTGCCAGCAGCTTTGGACAGTCCAGGGAGACCCAGTACTTC.

The rearrangement links TRBV7-9 to TRBJ2-7; D not resolved. CDR3 size: 17 residues. Trimming took 2 bases from V and 2 from J, leaving 19 bases between them. Germline V gene data show CDR1 as SEHNR and CDR2 as FQNEAQ (reference sequence). The CDR3, as DNA: TGTGCCAGCAGCTTACTCGCCGATACCGGGTCCCCCTACGAGCAGTACTTC. Translated: CASSLLADTGSPYEQYF.

J is TRBJ2-1 and V is TRBV7-6; TRBD1 is a possible D gene (6 bases). V was clipped by 4 bases and J by 6 bases, with 7 bases between them. The CDR3 consists of 12 residues. Germline-derived CDR1 and CDR2 are SGHVS and FNYEAQ. CDR3 sequence reads: CASSWDTNEQFF. The CDR3 DNA reads as TGTGCCAGCAGCTGGGACACCAATGAGCAGTTCTTC.

V and J are TRBV7-6 and TRBJ2-5, with 12 positions matching TRBD1. The CDR3 consists of 16 residues. Trimming took 2 bases from V and 5 from J; bases not matched to a gene: 6. Germline assignment: CDR1 SGHVS and CDR2 FNYEAQ. CDR3 DNA sequence: TGTGCCAGCAGCTTAAGGGACAGGGGGCTAGATGAGACCCAGTACTTC. Translation: CASSLRDRGLDETQYF.

This chain connects TRBV29-1 to TRBJ2-3, with 11 bases aligning to TRBD2. The germline V gene has CDR1 SQVTM and CDR2 ANQGSEA. The length of the CDR3 is 16 residues. V lost 4 bases to trimming and J lost 1 base; unmatched junction nucleotides: 7. For the CDR3, the DNA is TGCAGCGTTGGGGGGGGGACTAGCGGTCGCACAGATACGCAGTATTTT. The encoded protein is CSVGGGTSGRTDTQYF.

This chain connects TRBV19 to TRBJ2-1, with a tentative D call TRBD1 (6 bases). V lost 4 bases to trimming and J lost 5 bases, with 15 bases between them. The CDR3 has 15 residues. Germline CDR1 is LNHDA and CDR2 is SQIVND (reference sequence). The CDR3 is CASSNRALSNNEQFF. DNA of the CDR3: TGTGCCAGTAGTAACAGGGCGCTGAGTAACAATGAGCAGTTCTTC.

The J gene is TRBJ2-7, the V gene TRBV11-2, with D possibly matching TRBD1 (6 bases). Germline V gene sequence: CDR1 SGHAT, CDR2 FQNNGV. CDR3 length equals 13 residues. V lost 1 base to trimming and J lost 5 bases, with 9 bases between them. The CDR3: CASSLGRGDEQYF. CDR3 DNA sequence: TGTGCCAGCAGCTTAGGCAGGGGCGACGAGCAGTACTTC.

This clone was detected a few times. J is TRBJ1-1 and V is TRBV6-1; no definite D call. V was shortened by 4 bases and J by 1 base, with 10 bases between the two germline ends. CDR1 is MNHNS, CDR2 SASEGT, per germline. This CDR3 has 14 amino acids. As DNA, the CDR3 is TGTGCCAGCAGTGTGGTACAGTCGAACACTGAAGCTTTCTTT. Translation gives CASSVVQSNTEAFF.